The 22 T cell receptor beta chains presented below share a single source sample, sequenced in a study of cytomegalovirus exposure and HLA in healthy donors. Primers for the PCR totalled 60 Vbeta and 13 Jbeta. Using immunoSEQ multiplex PCR, the repertoire was profiled, and TCRdb retains in-frame clones only, with some absent. The table has some 120,000 clones, 65% to 80% seen once; the top ten hold 3.4%. The specimen sequenced was PBMCs. Receptors originate from a man under 40 in good health and CMV-seronegative.

This clone appeared a few times. The rearrangement links TRBV19 to TRBJ1-4; 9 bases are a match to TRBD1. Trimming at V came to 7 bases and at J to 6 bases, leaving 6 bases not matched to a gene. CDR1 is LNHDA and CDR2 is SQIVND in the germline V gene (reference sequence). The CDR3 extends over 14 amino acids. CDR3 residues: CASTPGQGHEKLFF. The CDR3 coding sequence is TGTGCCAGTACTCCGGGACAGGGTCATGAAAAACTGTTTTTT. Based on the CDR3 plus reference TRBV19 and TRBJ1-4, the full variable domain is DGGITQSPKYLFRKEGQNVTLSCEQNLNHDAMYWYRQDPGQGLRLIYYSQIVNDFQKGDIAEGYSVSREKKESFPLTVTSAQKNPTAFYLCASTPGQGHEKLFFGSGTQLSVL.

V gene TRBV7-3 combines with J gene TRBJ2-2; D gene ambiguous. CDR3 length: 14 amino acids. V was cut by 10 bases and J by 0 bases, with 12 bases left in between. Germline CDR1 reads SGHTA; CDR2 reads FQGTGA. CDR3 in DNA: TGTGCCACCCGCCGAGGAGCGAACACCGGGGAGCTGTTTTTT. It specifies CATRRGANTGELFF. Together with reference TRBV7-3 and TRBJ2-2, the CDR3 gives the full variable domain: GAGVSQTPSNKVTEKGKYVELRCDPISGHTALYWYRQSLGQGPEFLIYFQGTGAADDSGLPNDRFFAVRPEGSVSTLKIQRTERGDSAVYLCATRRGANTGELFFGEGSRLTVL.

This clone was seen just once. J is TRBJ2-6 and V is TRBV10-1, with TRBD1 as a possible D gene (6 bases). Germline-derived CDR1 and CDR2 are WNHNN and SYGVQD (reference sequence). The V end lost 0 bases, the J end lost 0 bases, and 15 bases lay between the germline ends. This CDR3 is 19 amino acids long. CDR3 sequence: CASSESATGVYSGANVLTF. The DNA of the CDR3 is TGCGCCAGCAGTGAGTCCGCGACAGGCGTCTACTCTGGGGCCAACGTCCTGACTTTC.

The rearrangement links TRBV5-6 to TRBJ2-3; D may be TRBD2 (7 bases). CDR3 length: 17 residues. Deletions cut 4 bases from V and 0 bases from J, with 18 bases between. From germline, CDR1 is SGHDT and CDR2 YYEEEE. The CDR3 protein is CASSPERRGASTDTQYF. DNA of the CDR3: TGTGCCAGCAGCCCGGAAAGACGGGGGGCTAGCACAGATACGCAGTATTTT.

This clone was counted only a few times. The rearrangement links TRBV28 to TRBJ1-2; D perhaps matches TRBD1 (6 bases). The CDR3 is made up of 14 amino acids. Germline loops: CDR1 MDHEN, CDR2 SYDVKM. With 1 base removed from V and 4 bases from J, the gap between germline ends came to 10 bases. CDR3 amino acids: CASSLSQGSYGYTF. The CDR3, as DNA: TGTGCCAGCAGTTTATCACAGGGTAGCTATGGCTACACCTTC.

The chain carries TRBV7-2 and TRBJ1-5, with TRBD1 matching over 7 bases. From germline, CDR1 is SGHTA and CDR2 FQGNSA. The CDR3 runs 15 residues. V shed 3 bases and J 5 bases; nucleotides not matched to a gene: 7. CDR3 nucleotides: TGTGCCAGCAGCTTGGTCCAGGGGGTTGATCAGCCCCAGCATTTT. It translates to CASSLVQGVDQPQHF.

This rearrangement joins TRBV5-1 to TRBJ1-4; possible D gene TRBD1, 6 bases. V was pared by 5 bases and J by 6 bases, with 20 bases between. CDR3 length: 16 amino acids. The germline V gene has CDR1 SGHRS and CDR2 YFSETQ. CDR3 in amino acids: CASSREGGRYDEKLFF. The CDR3 nucleotides read TGCGCCAGCAGTCGGGAGGGGGGTCGATACGATGAAAAACTGTTTTTT.

This clone was seen a few times. This chain joins TRBV7-9 and TRBJ1-6, with 7 bases matching TRBD1. Trimming took 5 bases from V and 10 from J; bases not matched to a gene: 5. Looked up from germline, CDR1 is SEHNR and CDR2 is FQNEAQ (reference sequence). The CDR3 is made up of 13 amino acids. The CDR3 DNA is TGTGCCAGCAGCAGACAGGGCTACTCACCCCTCCACTTT. It encodes CASSRQGYSPLHF. Complete variable domain (other parts from reference TRBV7-9 and TRBJ1-6): DTGVSQNPRHKITKRGQNVTFRCDPISEHNRLYWYRQTLGQGPEFLTYFQNEAQLEKSRLLSDRFSAERPKGSFSTLEIQRTEQGDSAMYLCASSRQGYSPLHFGNGTRLTVT.

The chain employs TRBV6-6 and TRBJ1-2, with D possibly TRBD1 on 6 matching bases. The germline V gene has CDR1 MNHNY and CDR2 SVGAGI (reference sequence). Deletions cut 6 bases from V and 8 bases from J, with 16 bases between. The length of the CDR3 is 13 residues. This chain's CDR3 is CASSQQGIEGYTF. CDR3 nucleotide sequence: TGTGCCAGCAGCCAACAGGGAATAGAAGGCTACACCTTC.

The chain combines TRBV6-5 with TRBJ1-1; 8 bases agree with TRBD1. Losses at the gene ends were 5 bases for V and 6 bases for J; bases not matched to a gene: 8. There are 14 residues in the CDR3. CDR1 is MNHEY and CDR2 is SVGAGI in the germline V gene. CDR3 amino acids: CASSPRQGWAEAFF. The DNA for the CDR3 is TGTGCCAGCAGTCCCCGACAGGGGTGGGCTGAAGCTTTCTTT.

The chain links TRBV27 to TRBJ1-2; possibly TRBD1 for D (6 bases). CDR1 and CDR2 from the germline V gene are MNHEY and SMNVEV (reference sequence). Trimming shortened V by 3 bases and J by 4 bases, and 12 bases separated the two germline ends. The CDR3 is 14 residues long. The CDR3 DNA sequence: TGTGCCAGCAGTTTTAGGGGGGGCCTCTATGGCTACACCTTC. Translating it yields CASSFRGGLYGYTF.

The V gene is TRBV25-1, the J gene TRBJ2-7, with D possibly TRBD1 on 5 matching bases. The CDR3 is made up of 16 amino acids. CDR1 and CDR2 from the germline V gene are MGHDK and SYGVNS. V was trimmed by 3 bases and J by 4 bases, leaving 19 bases between them. The CDR3 is CASSDHGHSRRYEQYF. The CDR3, as DNA: TGTGCCAGCAGTGATCATGGACATTCTCGAAGGTACGAGCAGTACTTC.

This chain joins TRBV2 and TRBJ1-2, with D maybe TRBD1 (6 bases). V lost 5 bases and J 0 bases, leaving 10 bases between the germline ends. There are 14 residues in the CDR3. Germline V gene data show CDR1 as SNHLY and CDR2 as FYNNEI. CDR3 sequence (DNA): TGTGCCAGCAGTCCGACAGGTTCTAACTATGGCTACACCTTC. It yields the protein CASSPTGSNYGYTF. The whole variable domain, filled in from reference TRBV2 and TRBJ1-2, reads EPEVTQTPSHQVTQMGQEVILRCVPISNHLYFYWYRQILGQKVEFLVSFYNNEISEKSEIFDDQFSVERPDGSNFTLKIRSTKLEDSAMYFCASSPTGSNYGYTFGSGTRLTVV.

The gene calls are TRBV5-1 and TRBJ2-3; D perhaps matches TRBD2 (6 bases). The CDR3 runs to 16 residues. V shed 0 bases and J shed 3 bases, with 14 bases lying between them. Germline V CDR1 and CDR2: SGHRS, YFSETQ. Here the CDR3 reads CASSLVFGGWTDTQYF. CDR3 DNA sequence: TGCGCCAGCAGCTTGGTGTTCGGGGGTTGGACAGATACGCAGTATTTT.

This clone was seen only once. This chain links TRBV6-1 with TRBJ2-5; 10 positions agree with TRBD2. The CDR3 loop spans 15 amino acids. With 7 bases clipped from V and 1 base from J, the junction kept 6 bases outside the gene matches. Germline V CDR1 and CDR2: MNHNS, SASEGT. CDR3 residues: CASKLSGRVQETQYF. The CDR3 region has the DNA TGTGCCAGCAAGCTCAGCGGGAGGGTCCAAGAGACCCAGTACTTC.

This sequence joins TRBV28 and TRBJ2-5; tentatively, D is TRBD2 (7 bases). The CDR3 is made up of 16 amino acids. V was pared by 3 bases and J by 0 bases, with 14 bases between. The germline V gene has CDR1 MDHEN and CDR2 SYDVKM. For the CDR3, the DNA is TGTGCCAGCAGTTTCCTATTCGGGGGGCACCAAGAGACCCAGTACTTC. Residues: CASSFLFGGHQETQYF.

V and J are TRBV7-2 and TRBJ2-7; TRBD1 matches 7 bases. Germline V gene lookup returns CDR1 SGHTA and CDR2 FQGNSA. V lost 5 bases and J lost 1; bases outside the gene matches: 5. There are 14 residues in the CDR3. CDR3 sequence reads: CASSLQGLSYEQYF. The CDR3, as DNA: TGTGCCAGCAGCCTACAGGGGCTGTCCTACGAGCAGTACTTC.

V gene TRBV7-3 combines with J gene TRBJ1-1, with TRBD1 as a possible D gene (5 bases). The CDR3 sequence is 13 residues long. Trimming pared 5 bases from V and 5 bases from J, leaving 12 bases between. From germline, CDR1 is SGHTA and CDR2 FQGTGA. The DNA of the CDR3 is TGTGCCAGCAGCCGGACACCCTTTACTGAAGCTTTCTTT. This sequence encodes CASSRTPFTEAFF.

The CDR3 region has the DNA TGTGCCACCTCCAGGTCTGTGCCACAAAAAGAGACCCAGTACTTC. Translation: CATSRSVPQKETQYF. This chain connects TRBV5-4 to TRBJ2-5, with D unclear. The CDR3 is made up of 15 amino acids. In germline, CDR1 is SGHNT, CDR2 YYREEE (reference sequence). The ends were cut back, 9 bases at V and 3 bases at J, with 21 bases in the middle.

This clone came up once. The V and J genes are TRBV29-1 and TRBJ1-2; possibly TRBD1 for D (5 bases). This CDR3 region has 13 residues. CDR1 is SQVTM, CDR2 ANQGSEA, per germline. Between the trimmed V and J ends, which lost 7 bases and 6 bases, there was a span of 18 bases. The CDR3 reads CSGQRGQGDGYTF. The CDR3 DNA reads TGCAGCGGCCAGCGGGGCCAGGGAGATGGCTACACCTTC.

The V gene is TRBV27, the J gene TRBJ2-3; 7 positions match TRBD1. With 3 bases clipped from V and 9 bases from J, the junction kept 3 bases outside the gene matches. The CDR3 is made up of 12 amino acids. Per germline, CDR1 MNHEY and CDR2 SMNVEV (reference sequence). The DNA for the CDR3 is TGTGCCAGCAGTTTTCGACAGGGAACGCAGTATTTT. Its translation is CASSFRQGTQYF.

The V and J genes are TRBV1 and TRBJ2-3; the table's D call, TRBD2, was not checked against the DNA. TRBV1 constitutes a pseudogene. The CDR3 is 19 residues long. The CDR3: CTSSQERTSGARETDTQYF. DNA for the CDR3: TGCACCAGCAGCCAAGAGCGGACTAGCGGGGCTCGGGAAACAGATACGCAGTATTTT.